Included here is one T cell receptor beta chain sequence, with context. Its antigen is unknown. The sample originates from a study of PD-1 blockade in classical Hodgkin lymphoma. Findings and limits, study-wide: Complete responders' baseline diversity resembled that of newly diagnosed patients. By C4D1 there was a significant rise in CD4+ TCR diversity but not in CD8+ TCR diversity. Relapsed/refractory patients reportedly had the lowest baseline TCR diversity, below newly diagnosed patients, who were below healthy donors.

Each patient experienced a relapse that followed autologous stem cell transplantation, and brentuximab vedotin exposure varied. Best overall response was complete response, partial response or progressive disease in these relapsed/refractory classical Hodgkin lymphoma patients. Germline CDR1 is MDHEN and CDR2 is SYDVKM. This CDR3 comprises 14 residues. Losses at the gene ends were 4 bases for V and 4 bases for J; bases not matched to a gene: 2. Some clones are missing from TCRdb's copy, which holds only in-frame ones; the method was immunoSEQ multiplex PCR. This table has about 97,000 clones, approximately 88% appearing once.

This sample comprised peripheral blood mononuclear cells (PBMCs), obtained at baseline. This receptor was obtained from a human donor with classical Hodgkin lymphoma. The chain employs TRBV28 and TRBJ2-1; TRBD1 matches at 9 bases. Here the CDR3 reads CASSYGTGYNEQFF. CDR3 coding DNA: TGTGCCAGCAGTTACGGGACAGGGTACAATGAGCAGTTCTTC. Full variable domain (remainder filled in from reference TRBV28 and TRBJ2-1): DVKVTQSSRYLVKRTGEKVFLECVQDMDHENMFWYRQDPGLGLRLIYFSYDVKMKEKGDIPEGYSVSREKKERFSLILESASTNQTSMYLCASSYGTGYNEQFFGPGTRLTVL.